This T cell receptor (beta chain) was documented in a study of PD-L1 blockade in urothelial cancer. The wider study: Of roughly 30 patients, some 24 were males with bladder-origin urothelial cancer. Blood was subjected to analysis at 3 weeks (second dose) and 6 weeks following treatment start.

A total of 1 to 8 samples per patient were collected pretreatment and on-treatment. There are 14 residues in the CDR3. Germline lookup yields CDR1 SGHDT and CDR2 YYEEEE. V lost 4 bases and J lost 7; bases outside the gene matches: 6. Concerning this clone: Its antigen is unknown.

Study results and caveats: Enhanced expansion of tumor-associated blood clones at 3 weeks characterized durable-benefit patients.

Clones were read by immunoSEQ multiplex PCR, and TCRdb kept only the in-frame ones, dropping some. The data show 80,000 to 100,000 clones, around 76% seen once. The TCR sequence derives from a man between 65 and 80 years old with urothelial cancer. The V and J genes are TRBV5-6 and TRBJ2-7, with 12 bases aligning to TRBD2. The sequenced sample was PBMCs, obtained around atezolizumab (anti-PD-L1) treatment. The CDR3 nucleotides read TGTGCCAGCAGCCTGACTAGCGGGAGCGAAGAGCAGTACTTC. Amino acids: CASSLTSGSEEQYF.